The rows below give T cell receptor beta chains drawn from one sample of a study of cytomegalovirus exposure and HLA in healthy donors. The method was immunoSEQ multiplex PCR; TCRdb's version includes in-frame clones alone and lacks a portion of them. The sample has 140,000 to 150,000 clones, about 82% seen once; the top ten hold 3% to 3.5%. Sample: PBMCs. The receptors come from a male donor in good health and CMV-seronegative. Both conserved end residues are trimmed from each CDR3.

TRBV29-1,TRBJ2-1,SGLAGGEQF
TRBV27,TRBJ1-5,ASSIAGGGNQPQH
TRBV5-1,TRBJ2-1,ASSFRASGNEQF
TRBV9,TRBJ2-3,ASSVEGSVSTDTQY
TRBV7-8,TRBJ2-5,ASSKPLAGGPETQY
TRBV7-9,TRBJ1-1,SSSVQYTEAF
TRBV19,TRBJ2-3,ASSMGQGTDTQY
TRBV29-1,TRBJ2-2,SVEIQGYGELF
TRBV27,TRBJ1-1,ATQPGVGTEAF
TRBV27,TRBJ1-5,ASRHGTANQPQH
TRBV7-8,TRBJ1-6,ASSFRTGRAYNSPLH
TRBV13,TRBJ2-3,ASGVVGTQY
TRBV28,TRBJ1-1,ASSEGGAGTEAF
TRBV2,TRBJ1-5,ASSGQGRNQPQH
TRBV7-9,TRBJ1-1,SSSLVGGGAEAF
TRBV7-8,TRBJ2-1,ASSLAGTSFGNEQF
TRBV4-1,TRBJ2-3,ASSQDPAASTDTQY
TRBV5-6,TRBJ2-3,ASSLGAGRTDTQY
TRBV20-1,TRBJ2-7,SARLVAEQY
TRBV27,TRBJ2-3,ASSLAPRGATDTQY
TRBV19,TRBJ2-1,ASSLGLVVNEQF
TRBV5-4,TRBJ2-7,ASSPGGQNSYEQY
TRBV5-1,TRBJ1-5,ASSLGGHQNQPQH
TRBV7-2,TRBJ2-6,ASSLGSGSGANVLT
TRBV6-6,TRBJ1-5,ASSYQGSTSNQPQH
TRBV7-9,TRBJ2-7,ASIFSGRPYEQY
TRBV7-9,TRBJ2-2,ASSIHWTGPRIELF
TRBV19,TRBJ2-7,ASSLRGGEQY
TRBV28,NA,ASSSASTLEDEQY
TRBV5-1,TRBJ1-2,ASSRDRGNYGYT